There are a few counts of the clone carrying this T cell receptor (beta chain). Its cognate antigen is unknown. This record comes from a study of radiation and T cells in renal cell carcinoma. Broader study findings: In blood, top tumor clones expanded by 2 weeks, shrinking by 4.

The time point denotes: blood 2 weeks post-SBRT. Treatment of the sample: 15 Gy SBRT to primary tumor, nephrectomy 4 weeks later. Serial blood draws occurred at baseline and 2 and 4 weeks post-SBRT. The CDR3 is 15 amino acids. Trimming pared 3 bases from V and 0 bases from J, leaving 13 bases between. From germline, CDR1 is SGHNT and CDR2 YYREEE (reference sequence). Clones were sequenced by immunoSEQ multiplex PCR, and TCRdb holds only the in-frame ones, with some missing. The data hold about 120,000 clones, with 81% observed a single time. The chain uses TRBV5-4 and TRBJ2-7, with D perhaps given as TRBD1 or TRBD2 (5 bases each). The TCR comes from a middle-aged man with renal cell carcinoma. The input for sequencing was blood, taken from a patient whose treatment included radiotherapy and nephrectomy. This chain's CDR3 is CASSSPGRHSYEQYF. The CDR3 DNA reads as TGTGCCAGCAGCTCCCCGGGACGCCACTCCTACGAGCAGTACTTC. Supplemented by reference TRBV5-4 and TRBJ2-7, the full variable domain reads ETGVTQSPTHLIKTRGQQVTLRCSSQSGHNTVSWYQQALGQGPQFIFQYYREEENGRGNFPPRFSGLQFPNYSSELNVNALELDDSALYLCASSSPGRHSYEQYFGPGTRLTVT.